This T cell receptor (beta chain) was found in a study of T cell repertoires in cytomegalovirus infection (dated by TCRdb to 2018 to 2020). Notes on the research overall: The peptide stimulations were aimed at well-studied HLA-B-restricted epitopes as well as recently identified HLA-C-restricted CMV epitopes, whose presentation resists viral immunomodulation. Donor HLA type was relevant to the analysis, as public TCR beta signatures indicated carriage of CMV infection together with the matching HLA type. Study-wide conclusions, independent of this receptor: In both this cohort and an independent roughly 350-donor cohort, the cumulative frequency of public TCR beta family members distinguished carriers of CMV infection plus the relevant HLA type. The ex vivo response was dominated by HLA-C-restricted CMV-specific TCR beta clonotypes, which also provided the single most frequent clonotype in two of eight donors.

This clonotype was seen a handful of times. Its antigen is unknown. It has no much larger one-base neighbor in the sample; base qualities were not kept. Trimming costs V 9 bases and J 1 base, and their ends lie 9 bases apart. From its cysteine to its phenylalanine, the CDR3 spans 13 amino acids. Only the CDR3 DNA stays, 39 bases, in frame from base 1. The germline V gene encodes CDR1 SEHNR and CDR2 FQNEAQ (reference sequence). The reads were generated on an Illumina HiSeq 1500. TCRdb's own reprocessing of the public reads used fastp at Q25 and MiXCR and kept productive beta chains. Identical CDR3 proteins give one entry, which carries the most common genes and DNA. The sample has around 900,000 distinct CDR3 sequences on record, roughly 30% of them singletons. The ten largest account for 11% to 15% of the sample. The sample's treatment or condition label, in plain terms: in vitro stimulation with specific CMV peptide epitopes to enrich CMV-specific T cells.

Sequenced material: cultured CD8+ T cells from PBMCs, taken from culture after CMV antigen stimulation. The receptor's source is a human donor in good health (CMV status not recorded). Some clones in this sample may be carry-over from other donors' samples. Here the chain combines TRBV7-9 and TRBJ2-2, with a weak D call of TRBD1 (6 bases match). The nucleotide sequence reads TGTGCCAGTTCGGGACAGAACACCGGGGAGCTGTTTTTT. The encoded protein is CASSGQNTGELFF. Joined to the reference TRBV7-9 and TRBJ2-2 proteins, this CDR3 gives the full variable domain: DTGVSQNPRHKITKRGQNVTFRCDPISEHNRLYWYRQTLGQGPEFLTYFQNEAQLEKSRLLSDRFSAERPKGSFSTLEIQRTEQGDSAMYLCASSGQNTGELFFGEGSRLTVL.